The clone carrying this T cell receptor beta chain was recorded at least ten times. Its target is not known. The data are from a study of T cells after yellow fever vaccination. General study results and limits: Post-booster samples contained most primary-vaccination clones (more than 95% CD4, about 90% CD8).

The CDR3 is made up of 15 amino acids. V shed 6 bases and J 7 bases; nucleotides not matched to a gene: 12. CDR1 SGHTS and CDR2 YDEGEE come from the germline V gene. UMIs and a universal primer site were added when TCR cDNA was made by 5'RACE template switching. Each CDR3 protein gets one entry after TCRdb re-called the 5' RACE reads with MiXCR. The table lists 78,000 or so distinct CDR3 sequences, around 7.1% of them singletons. This TCR derives from a man between 18 and 29 years old who received the YFV17D yellow fever vaccine. V is TRBV5-8 and J is TRBJ1-5; 8 bases are a match to TRBD1. The material sequenced was CD8+ T cells sorted from PBMCs, taken roughly 10 days after the first yellow fever vaccination. The CDR3, as DNA: TGTGCCAGCACCCATTCAGGGGGCGATTTCCAGCCCCAGCATTTT. Protein sequence: CASTHSGGDFQPQHF.